This T cell receptor beta chain is drawn from a study of control samples from healthy donors and cancer patients. This CDR3 spans 16 amino acids. The junction had 12 bases not matched to a gene; V was cut back by 5 bases and J by 2 bases. Sequencing was performed with immunoSEQ multiplex PCR; in TCRdb, only in-frame clones are kept and a portion is missing. This sample has roughly 88,000 clones, with 85% found just once. The chain is built from TRBV23-1 and TRBJ2-7, with 7 bases that match TRBD1. TRBV23-1 is an ORF; its function is uncertain. This TCR derives from a man younger than 45 in good health. Sequenced sample: blood. CDR3 nucleotides: TGCGCCAGCAGTGGTCACAGGGGAACCATCCCCTACGAGCAGTACTTC. Translated: CASSGHRGTIPYEQYF.